This T cell receptor (beta chain) was profiled in a study of T cells in Graves' hyperthyroidism and ophthalmopathy. TCR beta CDR3 regions were amplified from RNA transcripts. First-round RT-PCR of the TCR CDR3 relied on the HTBI primer set. TCRdb independently ran MiXCR on the multiplex PCR reads; one entry per CDR3 protein. Among approximately 330,000 distinct CDR3 sequences listed, around 23% were seen once. There are many counts of this clonotype. Per the germline V gene, CDR1 is MDHEN and CDR2 is SYDVKM. CDR3 length: 15 amino acids. Trimming removed 6 bases from V and 3 bases from J; junction bases left unmatched: 11.

The gene calls are TRBV28 and TRBJ2-7; 7 positions agree with TRBD2. The specimen was blood. The sequence derives from a woman between 45 and 60 years old with Graves' hyperthyroidism. In DNA, the CDR3 is TGTGCCAGCAGAGCTAGCGGAGGCGGTCTCTACGAGCAGTACTTC. Translated, it gives CASRASGGGLYEQYF.